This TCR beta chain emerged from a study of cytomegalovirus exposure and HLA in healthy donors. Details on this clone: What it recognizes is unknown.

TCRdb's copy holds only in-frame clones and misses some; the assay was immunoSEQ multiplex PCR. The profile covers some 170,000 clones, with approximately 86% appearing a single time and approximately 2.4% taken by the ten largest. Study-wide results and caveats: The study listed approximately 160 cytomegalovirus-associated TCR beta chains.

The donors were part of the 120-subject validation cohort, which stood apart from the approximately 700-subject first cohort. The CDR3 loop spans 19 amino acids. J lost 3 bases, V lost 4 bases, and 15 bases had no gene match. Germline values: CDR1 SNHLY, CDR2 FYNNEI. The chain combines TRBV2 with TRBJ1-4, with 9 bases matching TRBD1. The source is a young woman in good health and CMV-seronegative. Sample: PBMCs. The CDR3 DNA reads TGTGCCAGCAGTGCGTCCCCCCCGACAGGGGGAAGGGCTAATGAAAAACTGTTTTTT. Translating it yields CASSASPPTGGRANEKLFF.